Sequencing of this TCR beta chain was carried out in a study of cytomegalovirus exposure and HLA in healthy donors. Germline V CDR1 and CDR2: SGHVS, FQNEAQ. Deletions cut 0 bases from V and 2 bases from J, with 13 bases between. The CDR3 has 16 amino acids. PCR employed 60 Vbeta and 13 Jbeta primers. The table came from immunoSEQ multiplex PCR; TCRdb's copy has only in-frame clones and leaves some out. The table shows around 130,000 clones, with about three quarters occurring only once. This clonotype was obtained from a woman aged 18 to 35 in good health and CMV-seronegative. The rearrangement links TRBV7-8 to TRBJ2-5; D may be TRBD2 (6 bases). Sequenced material: PBMCs. This chain's CDR3 is CASSLAWRAVQETQYF. CDR3 in DNA: TGTGCCAGCAGCTTAGCGTGGAGGGCTGTACAAGAGACCCAGTACTTC.